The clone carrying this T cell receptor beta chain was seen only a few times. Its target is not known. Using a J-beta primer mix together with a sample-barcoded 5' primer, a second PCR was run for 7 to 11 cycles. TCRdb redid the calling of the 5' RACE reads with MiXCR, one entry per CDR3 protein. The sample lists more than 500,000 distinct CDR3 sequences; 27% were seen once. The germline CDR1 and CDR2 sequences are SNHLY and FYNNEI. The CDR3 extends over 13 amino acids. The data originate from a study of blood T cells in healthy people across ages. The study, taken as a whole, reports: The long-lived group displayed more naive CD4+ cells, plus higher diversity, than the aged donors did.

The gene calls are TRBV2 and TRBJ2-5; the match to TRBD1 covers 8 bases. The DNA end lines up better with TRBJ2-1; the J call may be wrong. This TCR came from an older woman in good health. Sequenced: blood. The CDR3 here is CASGQGRSGEQFF. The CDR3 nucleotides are TGTGCCAGTGGACAGGGAAGGTCGGGTGAGCAGTTCTTC.